This paragraph reports one T cell receptor beta chain. Its antigen is still unknown. It may be a read error: a sequence one base away is much more abundant. Unique molecular identifiers tagged the TCRbeta library. TCRdb re-called the PCR reads with MiXCR, one entry per CDR3 protein. The sample includes about 180,000 distinct CDR3 sequences, 11% of them seen just once. The data belong to a study of T-cell reconstitution after alpha-beta-depleted transplantation in children. Study findings and constraints: It was newly produced T cells that mostly accounted for T-cell counts and diversity one year after transplant.

The receptor's source is a boy under 10 years old with acute myeloid leukemia, due to receive a stem cell transplant. The material was PBMCs, obtained before TCRalphabeta/CD19-depleted stem cell transplant.

This CDR3 is CASRGTLYKEQFF. In DNA, the CDR3 is TGTGCCAGCAGGGGGACCCTCTACAAAGAGCAGTTCTTC. The V and J genes are TRBV12-3 or TRBV12-4 and TRBJ2-1; D possibly uses TRBD1 or TRBD2 (5 bases each). This CDR3 is 13 amino acids long.